The TCR beta chain under discussion was sequenced for a study of identical twins. One entry per CDR3 protein, called by TCRdb with MiXCR from the 5' RACE reads. The sample comprises some 900,000 distinct CDR3 sequences, around an eighth of which are singletons, and about 1.6% rests with the top ten. Concerning this clonotype itself: What it recognizes is unknown.

Study-level points and caveats: Beta out-of-frame twin sharing showed a weaker excess. Rather than following the same donors, the conclusions depended on cross-sectional statistical analysis. Fewer insertions marked abundant cord blood beta clonotypes; young adult naive trended weakly, memory not at all.

The data were also submitted as part of a second study, on yellow fever vaccine responses in identical twins.

The sample consisted of PBMCs. This sequence originates from a woman under 30 in good health.

The CDR3 loop is CASSQEIGGVGDEQFF. The CDR3 DNA follows: TGTGCCAGCAGCCAAGAGATCGGGGGAGTCGGGGATGAGCAGTTCTTC. The chain has TRBV3-1 and TRBJ2-1; TRBD2 is a possible D gene (6 bases). This CDR3 region has 16 residues. Germline V gene sequence: CDR1 LGHDT, CDR2 YNNKEL (reference sequence). Deletions cut 0 bases from V and 8 bases from J, with 17 bases between.